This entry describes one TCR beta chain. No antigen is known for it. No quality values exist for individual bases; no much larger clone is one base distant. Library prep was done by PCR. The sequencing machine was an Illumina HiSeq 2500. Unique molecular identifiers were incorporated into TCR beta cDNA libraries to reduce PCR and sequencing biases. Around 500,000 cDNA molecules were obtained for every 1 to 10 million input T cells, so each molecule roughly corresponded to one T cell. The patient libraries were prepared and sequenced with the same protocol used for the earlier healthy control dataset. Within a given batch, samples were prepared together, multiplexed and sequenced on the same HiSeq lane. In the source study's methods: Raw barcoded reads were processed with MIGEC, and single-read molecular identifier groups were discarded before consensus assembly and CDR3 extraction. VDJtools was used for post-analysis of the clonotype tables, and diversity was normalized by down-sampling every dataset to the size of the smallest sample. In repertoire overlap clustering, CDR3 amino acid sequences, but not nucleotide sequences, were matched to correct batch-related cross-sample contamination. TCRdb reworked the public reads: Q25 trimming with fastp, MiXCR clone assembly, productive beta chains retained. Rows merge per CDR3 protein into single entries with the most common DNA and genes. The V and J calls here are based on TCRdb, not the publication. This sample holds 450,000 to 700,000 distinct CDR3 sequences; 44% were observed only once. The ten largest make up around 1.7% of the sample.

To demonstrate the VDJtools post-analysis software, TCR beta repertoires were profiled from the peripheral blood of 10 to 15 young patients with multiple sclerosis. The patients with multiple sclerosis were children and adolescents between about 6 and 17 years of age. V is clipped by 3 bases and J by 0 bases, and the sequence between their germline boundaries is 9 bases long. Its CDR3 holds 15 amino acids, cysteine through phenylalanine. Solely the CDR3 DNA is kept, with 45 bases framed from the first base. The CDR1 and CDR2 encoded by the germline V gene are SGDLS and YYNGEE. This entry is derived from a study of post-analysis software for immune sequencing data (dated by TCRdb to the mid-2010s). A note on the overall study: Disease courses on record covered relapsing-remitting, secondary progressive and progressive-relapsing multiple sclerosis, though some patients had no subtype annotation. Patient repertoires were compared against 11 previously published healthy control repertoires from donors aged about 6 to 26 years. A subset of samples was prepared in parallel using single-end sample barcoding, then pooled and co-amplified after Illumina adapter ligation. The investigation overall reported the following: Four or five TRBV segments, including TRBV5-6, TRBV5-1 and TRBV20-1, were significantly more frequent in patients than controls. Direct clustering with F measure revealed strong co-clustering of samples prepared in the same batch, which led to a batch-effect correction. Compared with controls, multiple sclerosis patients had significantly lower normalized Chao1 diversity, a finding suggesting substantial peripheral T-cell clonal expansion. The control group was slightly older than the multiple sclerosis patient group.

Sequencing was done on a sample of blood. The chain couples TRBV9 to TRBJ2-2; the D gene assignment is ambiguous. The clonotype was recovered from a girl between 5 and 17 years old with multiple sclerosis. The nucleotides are TGTGCCAGCAGCGCCGTCACAACGAACACCGGGGAGCTGTTTTTT. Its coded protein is CASSAVTTNTGELFF.